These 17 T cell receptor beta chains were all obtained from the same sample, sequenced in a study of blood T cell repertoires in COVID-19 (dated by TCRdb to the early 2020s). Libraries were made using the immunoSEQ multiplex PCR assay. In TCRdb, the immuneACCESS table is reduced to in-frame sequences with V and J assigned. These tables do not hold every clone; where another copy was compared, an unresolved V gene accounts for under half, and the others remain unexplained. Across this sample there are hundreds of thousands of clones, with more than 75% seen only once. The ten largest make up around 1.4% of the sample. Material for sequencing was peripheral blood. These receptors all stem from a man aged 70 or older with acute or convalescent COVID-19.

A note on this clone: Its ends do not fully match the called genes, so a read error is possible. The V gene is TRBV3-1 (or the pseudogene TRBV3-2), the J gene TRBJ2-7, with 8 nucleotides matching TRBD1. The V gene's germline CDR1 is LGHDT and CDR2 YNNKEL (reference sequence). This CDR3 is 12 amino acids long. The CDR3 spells CASSQEGGQGHF. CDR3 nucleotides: TGTGCCAGCAGCCAAGAGGGTGGACAGGGACACTTC.

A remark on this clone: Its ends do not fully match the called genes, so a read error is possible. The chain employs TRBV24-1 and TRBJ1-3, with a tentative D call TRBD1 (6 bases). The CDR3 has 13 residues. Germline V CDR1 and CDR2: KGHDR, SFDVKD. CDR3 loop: CATSDPQGSTIYF. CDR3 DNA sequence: TGTGCCACCAGTGATCCACAGGGAAGCACCATATATTTT.

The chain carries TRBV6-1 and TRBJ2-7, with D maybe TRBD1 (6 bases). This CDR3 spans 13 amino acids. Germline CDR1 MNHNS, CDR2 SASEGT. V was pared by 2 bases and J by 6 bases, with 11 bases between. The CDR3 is CASSESGVSEQYF. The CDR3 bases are TGTGCCAGCAGTGAATCAGGGGTAAGCGAGCAGTACTTC.

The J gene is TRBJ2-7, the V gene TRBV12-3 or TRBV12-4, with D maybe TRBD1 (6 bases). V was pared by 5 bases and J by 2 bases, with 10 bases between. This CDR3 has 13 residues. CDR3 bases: TGTGCCAGCAGTAAGCAGGGGACCTACGAGCAGTACTTC. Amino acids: CASSKQGTYEQYF.

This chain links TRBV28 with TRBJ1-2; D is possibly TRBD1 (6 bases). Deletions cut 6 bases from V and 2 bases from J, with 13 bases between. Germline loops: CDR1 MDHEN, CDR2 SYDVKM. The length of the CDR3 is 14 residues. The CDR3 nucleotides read TGTGCCAGCAGACGCGGACAGCTCAACTATGGCTACACCTTC. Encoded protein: CASRRGQLNYGYTF.

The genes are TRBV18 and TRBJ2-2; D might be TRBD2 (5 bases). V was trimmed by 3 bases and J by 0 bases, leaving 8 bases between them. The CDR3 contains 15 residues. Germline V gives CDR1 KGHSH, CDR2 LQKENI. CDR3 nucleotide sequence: TGTGCCAGCTCACCGGCGGGCCCGAACACCGGGGAGCTGTTTTTT. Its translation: CASSPAGPNTGELFF.

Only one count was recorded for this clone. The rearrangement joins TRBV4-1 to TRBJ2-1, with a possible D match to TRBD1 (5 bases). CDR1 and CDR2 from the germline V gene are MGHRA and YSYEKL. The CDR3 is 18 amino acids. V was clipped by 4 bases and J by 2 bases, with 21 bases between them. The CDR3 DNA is TGCGCCAGCAGCCCACGTGAATGGTCGGACACTACCTACAATGAGCAGTTCTTC. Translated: CASSPREWSDTTYNEQFF.

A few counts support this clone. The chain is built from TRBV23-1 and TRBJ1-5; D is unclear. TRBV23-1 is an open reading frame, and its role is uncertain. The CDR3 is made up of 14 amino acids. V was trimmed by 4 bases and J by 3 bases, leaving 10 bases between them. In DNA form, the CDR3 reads TGCGCCAGCAGTCCGCCGACTTTCAATCAGCCCCAGCATTTT. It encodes CASSPPTFNQPQHF.

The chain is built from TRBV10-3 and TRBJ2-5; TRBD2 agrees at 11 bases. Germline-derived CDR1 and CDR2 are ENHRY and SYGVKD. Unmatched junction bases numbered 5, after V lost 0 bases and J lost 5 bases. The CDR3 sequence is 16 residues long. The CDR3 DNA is TGTGCCATCAGTGAGTCGAATGGACTAGCGGGTGAGACCCAGTACTTC. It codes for CAISESNGLAGETQYF.

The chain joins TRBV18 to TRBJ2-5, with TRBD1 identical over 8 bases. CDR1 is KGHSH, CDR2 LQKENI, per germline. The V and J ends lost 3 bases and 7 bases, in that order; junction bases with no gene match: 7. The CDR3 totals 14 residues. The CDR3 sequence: CASSPQTGERTQYF. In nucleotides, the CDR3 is TGTGCCAGCTCACCCCAGACAGGGGAGCGGACCCAGTACTTC.

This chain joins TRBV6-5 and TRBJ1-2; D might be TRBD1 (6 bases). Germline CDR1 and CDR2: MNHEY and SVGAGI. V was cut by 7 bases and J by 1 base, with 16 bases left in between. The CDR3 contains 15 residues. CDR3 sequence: CASTFLGTSNYGYTF. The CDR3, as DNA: TGTGCCAGCACCTTCCTGGGGACAAGTAACTATGGCTACACCTTC.

CDR3 loop: CASSSGQGRSYEQYF. CDR3 nucleotides: TGTGCCAGCAGCTCCGGACAGGGGAGATCTTACGAGCAGTACTTC. This chain joins TRBV7-2 and TRBJ2-7; 9 positions agree with TRBD1. CDR3 length equals 15 residues. The V segment lost 4 bases and the J segment 4 bases; nucleotides outside the gene matches: 8. Germline assignment: CDR1 SGHTA and CDR2 FQGNSA.

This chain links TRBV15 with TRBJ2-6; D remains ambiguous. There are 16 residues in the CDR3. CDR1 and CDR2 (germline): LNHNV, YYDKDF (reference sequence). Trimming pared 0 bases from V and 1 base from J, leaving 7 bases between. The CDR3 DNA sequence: TGTGCCACCAGCAGAGATGCACAGTCTGGGGCCAACGTCCTGACTTTC. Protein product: CATSRDAQSGANVLTF.

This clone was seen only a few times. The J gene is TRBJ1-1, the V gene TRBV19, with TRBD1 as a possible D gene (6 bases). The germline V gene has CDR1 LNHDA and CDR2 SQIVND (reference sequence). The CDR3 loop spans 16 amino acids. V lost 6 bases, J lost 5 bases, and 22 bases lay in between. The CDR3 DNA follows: TGTGCCAGTAGCTCCACCTGGGCAGGGGCAGGGACTGAAGCTTTCTTT. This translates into CASSSTWAGAGTEAFF.

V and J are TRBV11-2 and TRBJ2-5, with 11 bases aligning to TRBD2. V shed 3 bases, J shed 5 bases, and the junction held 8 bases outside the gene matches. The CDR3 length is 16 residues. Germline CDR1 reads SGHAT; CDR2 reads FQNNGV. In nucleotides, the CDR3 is TGTGCCAGCAGCTTTACTAGCGGGAGTGGTGATGAGACCCAGTACTTC. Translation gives CASSFTSGSGDETQYF.

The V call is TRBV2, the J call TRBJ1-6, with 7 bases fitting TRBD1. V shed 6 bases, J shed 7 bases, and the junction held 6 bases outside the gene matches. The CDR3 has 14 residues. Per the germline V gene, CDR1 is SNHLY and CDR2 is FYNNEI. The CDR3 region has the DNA TGTGCCAGCAGGTCGACAGGGATAAATTCACCCCTCCACTTT. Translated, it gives CASRSTGINSPLHF.

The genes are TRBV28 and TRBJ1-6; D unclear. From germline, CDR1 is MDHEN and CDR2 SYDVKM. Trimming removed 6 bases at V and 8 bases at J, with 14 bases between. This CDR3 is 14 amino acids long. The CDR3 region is CASRPRGGHSPLHF. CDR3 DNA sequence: TGTGCCAGCAGGCCCAGAGGAGGGCATTCACCCCTCCACTTT.